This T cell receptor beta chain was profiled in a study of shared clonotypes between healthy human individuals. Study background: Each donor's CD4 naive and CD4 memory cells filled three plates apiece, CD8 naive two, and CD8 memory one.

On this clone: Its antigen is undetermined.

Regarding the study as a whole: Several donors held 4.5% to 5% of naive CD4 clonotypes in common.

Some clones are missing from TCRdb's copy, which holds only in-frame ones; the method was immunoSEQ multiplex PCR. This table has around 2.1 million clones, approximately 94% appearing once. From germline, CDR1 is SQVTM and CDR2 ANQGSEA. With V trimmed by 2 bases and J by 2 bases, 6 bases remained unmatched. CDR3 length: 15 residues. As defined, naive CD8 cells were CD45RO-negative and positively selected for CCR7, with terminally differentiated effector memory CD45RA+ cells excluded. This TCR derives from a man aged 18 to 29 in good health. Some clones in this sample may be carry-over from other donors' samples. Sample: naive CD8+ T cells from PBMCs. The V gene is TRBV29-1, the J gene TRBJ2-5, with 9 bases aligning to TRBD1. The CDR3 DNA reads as TGCAGCGTTGAACCACAGGGGACAGGGCAAGAGACCCAGTACTTC. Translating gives CSVEPQGTGQETQYF.